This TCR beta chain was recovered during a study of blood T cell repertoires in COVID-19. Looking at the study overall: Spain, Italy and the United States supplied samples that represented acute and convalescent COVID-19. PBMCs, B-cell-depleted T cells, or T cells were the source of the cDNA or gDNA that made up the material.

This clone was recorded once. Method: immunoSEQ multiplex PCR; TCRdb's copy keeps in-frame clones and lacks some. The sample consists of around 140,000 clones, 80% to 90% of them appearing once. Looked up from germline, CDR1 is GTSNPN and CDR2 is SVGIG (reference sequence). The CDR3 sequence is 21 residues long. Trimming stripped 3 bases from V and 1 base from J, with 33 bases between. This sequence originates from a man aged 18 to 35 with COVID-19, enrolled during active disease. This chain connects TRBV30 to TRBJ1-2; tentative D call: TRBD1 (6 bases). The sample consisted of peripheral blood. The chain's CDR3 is CAWRIGTPYGPLPPFNYGYTF. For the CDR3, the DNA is TGTGCCTGGAGAATAGGGACACCATACGGGCCGCTCCCTCCCTTTAACTATGGCTACACCTTC.